Sequencing of this T cell receptor (beta chain) was carried out in a study of radiotherapy plus CTLA-4 blockade in lung cancer. Study in general: Objective response rate was about 18%; disease control rate, less than 40%. Notes on the study in general: Early clone dynamics of blood T cells, plus interferon-beta, reportedly predicted response best. Radiotherapy with ipilimumab was followed by blood expansion of tumor-derived clones.

CDR1 and CDR2 (germline): MDHEN, SYDVKM. V lost 7 bases, J lost 2 bases, and 24 bases lay in between. The CDR3 spans 18 residues. There are a few counts of this clone. The antigen is not known. The data were produced by immunoSEQ multiplex PCR, yet TCRdb's version contains in-frame clones alone and is incomplete. The sample has tens of thousands of clones; about 72% are singletons. The study treated chemo-refractory metastatic non-small-cell lung cancer patients with focal radiation plus ipilimumab CTLA-4 blockade. This chain links TRBV28 with TRBJ1-5; D perhaps matches TRBD1 (5 bases). The material sequenced was peripheral blood, taken from a patient treated with radiotherapy plus ipilimumab. The TCR sequence derives from a human donor with non-small cell lung cancer who had stable disease on radiotherapy plus ipilimumab. CDR3 loop: CASTISGPGGPGNQPQHF. The CDR3 coding sequence is TGTGCCAGCACCATCTCGGGTCCGGGGGGTCCGGGCAATCAGCCCCAGCATTTT.